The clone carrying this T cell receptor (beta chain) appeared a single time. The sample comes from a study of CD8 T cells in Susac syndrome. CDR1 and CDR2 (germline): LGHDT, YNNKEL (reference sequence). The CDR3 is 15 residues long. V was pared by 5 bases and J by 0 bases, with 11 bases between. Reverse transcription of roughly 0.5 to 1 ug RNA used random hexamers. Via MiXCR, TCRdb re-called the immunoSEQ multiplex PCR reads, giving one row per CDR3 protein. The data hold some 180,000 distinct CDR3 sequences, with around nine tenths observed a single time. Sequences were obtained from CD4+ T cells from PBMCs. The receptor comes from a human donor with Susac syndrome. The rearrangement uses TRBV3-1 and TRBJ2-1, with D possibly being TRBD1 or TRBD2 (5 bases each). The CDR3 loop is CASSSGTVSYNEQFF. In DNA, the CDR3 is TGTGCCAGCAGCTCCGGGACCGTCTCCTACAATGAGCAGTTCTTC.